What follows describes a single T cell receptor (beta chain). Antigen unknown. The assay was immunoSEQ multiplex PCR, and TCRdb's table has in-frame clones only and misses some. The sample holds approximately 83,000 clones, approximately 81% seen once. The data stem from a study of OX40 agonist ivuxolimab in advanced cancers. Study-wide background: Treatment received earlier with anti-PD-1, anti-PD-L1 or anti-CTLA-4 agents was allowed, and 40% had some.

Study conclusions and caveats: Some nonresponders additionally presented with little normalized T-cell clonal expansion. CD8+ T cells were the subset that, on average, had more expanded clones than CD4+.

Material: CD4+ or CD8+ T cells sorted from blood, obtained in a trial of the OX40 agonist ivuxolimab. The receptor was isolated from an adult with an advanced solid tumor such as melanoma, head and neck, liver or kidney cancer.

The CDR3 DNA reads as TGTGCCATCAGTGAGTTTACTGAGCTCCTCTCTGGAAACACCATATATTTT. Translating gives CAISEFTELLSGNTIYF. The V and J genes are TRBV10-3 and TRBJ1-3; D not resolved. CDR1 is ENHRY, CDR2 SYGVKD, per germline. Trimming removed 1 base at V and 0 bases at J, with 13 bases between. CDR3 size: 17 residues.